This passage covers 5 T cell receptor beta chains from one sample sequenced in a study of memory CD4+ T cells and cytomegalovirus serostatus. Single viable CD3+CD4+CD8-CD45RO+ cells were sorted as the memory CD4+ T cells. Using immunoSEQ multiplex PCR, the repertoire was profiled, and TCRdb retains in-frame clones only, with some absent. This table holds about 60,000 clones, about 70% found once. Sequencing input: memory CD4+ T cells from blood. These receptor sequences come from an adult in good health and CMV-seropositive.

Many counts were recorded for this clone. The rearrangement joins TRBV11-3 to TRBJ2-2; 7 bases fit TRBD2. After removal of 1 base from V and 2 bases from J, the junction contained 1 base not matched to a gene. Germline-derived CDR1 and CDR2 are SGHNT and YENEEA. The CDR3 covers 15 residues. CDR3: CASSLGAGNTGELFF. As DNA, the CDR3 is TGTGCCAGCAGCTTAGGAGCGGGAAACACCGGGGAGCTGTTTTTT.

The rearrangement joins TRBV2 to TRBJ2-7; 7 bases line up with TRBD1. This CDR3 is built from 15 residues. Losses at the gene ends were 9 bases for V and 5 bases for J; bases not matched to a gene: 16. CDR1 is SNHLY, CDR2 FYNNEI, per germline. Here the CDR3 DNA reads TGTGCCAGTGGAAGGGACAGTTCTAGTCTCGACGAGCAGTACTTC. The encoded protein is CASGRDSSSLDEQYF.

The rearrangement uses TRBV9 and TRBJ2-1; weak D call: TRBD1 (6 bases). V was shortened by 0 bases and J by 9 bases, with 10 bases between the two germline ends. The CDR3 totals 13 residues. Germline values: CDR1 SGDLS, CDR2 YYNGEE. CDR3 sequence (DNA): TGTGCCAGCAGCGTAGAGGGGGTCTCTGAGCAGTTCTTC. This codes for CASSVEGVSEQFF. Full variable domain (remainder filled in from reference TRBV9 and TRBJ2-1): DSGVTQTPKHLITATGQRVTLRCSPRSGDLSVYWYQQSLDQGLQFLIQYYNGEERAKGNILERFSAQQFPDLHSELNLSSLELGDSALYFCASSVEGVSEQFFGPGTRLTVL.

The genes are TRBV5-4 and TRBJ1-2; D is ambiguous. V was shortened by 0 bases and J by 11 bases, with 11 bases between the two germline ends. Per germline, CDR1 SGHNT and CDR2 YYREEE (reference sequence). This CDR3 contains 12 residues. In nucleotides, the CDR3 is TGTGCCAGCAGCTTGGGATCGGGAGGGTACACCTTC. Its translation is CASSLGSGGYTF. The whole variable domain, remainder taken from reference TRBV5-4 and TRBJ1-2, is ETGVTQSPTHLIKTRGQQVTLRCSSQSGHNTVSWYQQALGQGPQFIFQYYREEENGRGNFPPRFSGLQFPNYSSELNVNALELDDSALYLCASSLGSGGYTFGSGTRLTVV.

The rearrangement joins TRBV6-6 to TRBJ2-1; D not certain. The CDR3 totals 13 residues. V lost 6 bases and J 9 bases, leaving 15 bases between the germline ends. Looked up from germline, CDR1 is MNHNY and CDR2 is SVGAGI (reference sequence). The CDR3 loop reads CASSFSGIGEQFF. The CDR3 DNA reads TGTGCCAGCAGCTTCTCGGGCATCGGTGAGCAGTTCTTC.